These 19 T cell receptor beta chains came from one sample sequenced in a study of shared clonotypes between healthy human individuals. The protocol was immunoSEQ multiplex PCR, while the TCRdb copy is restricted to in-frame clones and leaves out a portion. Among nearly 2 million clones, approximately 94% were seen once, and the ten largest hold around 1.2%. CD45RO-negative, CCR7-selected cells formed the naive CD8 fraction, which excluded terminally differentiated effector memory CD45RA+ cells. Sequenced material: naive CD8+ T cells sorted from blood. These receptor sequences come from a man younger than 35 in good health.

The chain is built from TRBV13 and TRBJ1-1, with unresolved D. The CDR3 is made up of 12 amino acids. V dropped 6 bases and J dropped 5 bases, with 10 bases sitting between them. Germline-derived CDR1 and CDR2 are PRHDT and FYEKMQ (reference sequence). CDR3: CASSILGTEAFF. The CDR3 DNA follows: TGTGCCAGCAGTATATTAGGGACTGAAGCTTTCTTT.

The chain links TRBV27 to TRBJ1-2; TRBD1 matches at 8 bases. In germline, CDR1 is MNHEY, CDR2 SMNVEV (reference sequence). The CDR3 length is 14 residues. V lost 4 bases to trimming and J lost 6 bases; unmatched junction nucleotides: 7. The CDR3 sequence: CASSSSGQVNGYTF. The CDR3 bases are TGTGCCAGCAGTTCCTCGGGACAGGTCAATGGCTACACCTTC.

This chain connects TRBV5-6 to TRBJ2-7; the D is unclear. The CDR3 covers 14 residues. Between the trimmed V and J ends, which lost 2 bases and 2 bases, there was a span of 11 bases. Germline loops: CDR1 SGHDT, CDR2 YYEEEE. CDR3 region: CASSLSVKPYEQYF. The DNA for the CDR3 is TGTGCCAGCAGCTTAAGCGTTAAGCCCTACGAGCAGTACTTC.

The chain is built from TRBV7-8 and TRBJ2-1, with 9 bases fitting TRBD2. CDR3 length: 16 amino acids. V shed 3 bases, J shed 6 bases, and the junction held 9 bases outside the gene matches. The germline gives CDR1 SGHVS, CDR2 FQNEAQ. CDR3 bases: TGTGCCAGCAGCTTTGTGCTAGCGGGATTATTCAATGAGCAGTTCTTC. Encoded protein: CASSFVLAGLFNEQFF.

This clone was picked up one time. The chain combines TRBV6-1 with TRBJ2-7; 7 positions agree with TRBD1. This CDR3 has 15 amino acids. Germline lookup yields CDR1 MNHNS and CDR2 SASEGT. V lost 2 bases to trimming and J lost 1 base; unmatched junction nucleotides: 5. The CDR3 DNA reads as TGTGCCAGCAGTGAAAAGGGGACAGCATCCTACGAGCAGTACTTC. It yields the protein CASSEKGTASYEQYF.

On this clone: This same CDR3 is encoded by further DNA sequences in the sample. J is TRBJ2-7 and V is TRBV19; D not certain. The ends were cut back, 1 base at V and 2 bases at J, with 9 bases in the middle. The CDR3 is made up of 14 amino acids. CDR1 and CDR2 from the germline V gene are LNHDA and SQIVND (reference sequence). The CDR3 sequence: CASSIVGGAYEQYF. The CDR3 DNA reads as TGTGCCAGTAGTATAGTAGGCGGAGCCTACGAGCAGTACTTC.

CDR3 in amino acids: CASRNLGLAGAGEQFF. CDR3 in DNA: TGTGCCAGCAGGAACCTAGGACTAGCGGGGGCCGGTGAGCAGTTCTTC. J is TRBJ2-1 and V is TRBV25-1, with 13 bases matching TRBD2. Germline lookup yields CDR1 MGHDK and CDR2 SYGVNS. CDR3 length: 16 amino acids. The ends lost 6 bases at V and 9 bases at J; junction bases unmatched: 11.

This clone was recorded once. This chain connects TRBV4-1 to TRBJ2-1, with 8 bases identical to TRBD2. The V gene's germline CDR1 is MGHRA and CDR2 YSYEKL. The CDR3 extends over 15 amino acids. With 3 bases clipped from V and 8 bases from J, the junction kept 9 bases outside the gene matches. CDR3 sequence reads: CASSHLGLAWDEQFF. Here the CDR3 DNA reads TGCGCCAGCAGCCACCTTGGACTAGCATGGGATGAGCAGTTCTTC.

The chain joins TRBV9 to TRBJ2-5; possible D gene TRBD2, 5 bases. CDR3 length: 13 residues. Germline V CDR1 and CDR2: SGDLS, YYNGEE. V gave up 3 bases and J gave up 4 bases, with 10 bases separating them. This CDR3 reads CASSADYRETQYF. CDR3 DNA: TGTGCCAGCAGCGCCGACTATCGAGAGACCCAGTACTTC. The entire variable domain, with the rest obtained from reference TRBV9 and TRBJ2-5, is as follows: DSGVTQTPKHLITATGQRVTLRCSPRSGDLSVYWYQQSLDQGLQFLIQYYNGEERAKGNILERFSAQQFPDLHSELNLSSLELGDSALYFCASSADYRETQYFGPGTRLLVL.

Notes on this clone: Different DNA sequences within this sample yield the same CDR3. This chain uses TRBV4-3 with TRBJ2-3, with TRBD2 matching over 9 bases. This CDR3 region has 16 residues. V was pared by 0 bases and J by 3 bases, with 4 bases of the junction left unmatched. Germline V lookup: CDR1 LGHNA, CDR2 YSLEER. CDR3 DNA sequence: TGCGCCAGCAGCCAAGATAGTAGCGGGAGAACAGATACGCAGTATTTT. Translation: CASSQDSSGRTDTQYF.

The gene calls are TRBV10-3 and TRBJ2-7; the D is unclear. The CDR3 length is 16 residues. Looked up from germline, CDR1 is ENHRY and CDR2 is SYGVKD. V lost 3 bases and J lost 5, with 20 bases in between. The CDR3 sequence: CAISDPSGPRADEQYF. The CDR3 DNA reads TGTGCCATCAGTGACCCCTCCGGACCCCGAGCTGACGAGCAGTACTTC.

For the CDR3, the DNA is TGTGCCGGGGGAAGGCAAACATCCTACGAGCAGTACTTC. It yields the protein CAGGRQTSYEQYF. This chain links TRBV7-9 with TRBJ2-7, with D perhaps given as TRBD1 or TRBD2 (5 bases each). Per germline, CDR1 SEHNR and CDR2 FQNEAQ (reference sequence). V lost 11 bases and J lost 1, with 15 bases in between. The CDR3 covers 13 residues. The full variable domain, completed using reference TRBV7-9 and TRBJ2-7, is DTGVSQNPRHKITKRGQNVTFRCDPISEHNRLYWYRQTLGQGPEFLTYFQNEAQLEKSRLLSDRFSAERPKGSFSTLEIQRTEQGDSAMYLCAGGRQTSYEQYFGPGTRLTVT.

A word on this clone: This specimen includes other DNA sequences encoding the same CDR3. The chain recombines TRBV14 with TRBJ2-1; D unresolved. V lost 0 bases and J lost 1, with 7 bases in between. The CDR3 has 15 amino acids. Germline lookup yields CDR1 SGHDN and CDR2 FVKESK. CDR3 in amino acids: CASSQDGSSYNEQFF. In DNA, the CDR3 is TGTGCCAGCAGCCAAGATGGATCATCCTACAATGAGCAGTTCTTC.

CDR3 in amino acids: CASSDSSRYNEQFF. The CDR3 region has the DNA TGTGCCAGCAGCGACTCGTCGAGGTACAATGAGCAGTTCTTC. The chain joins TRBV7-9 to TRBJ2-1, with D hard to call. Deletions cut 5 bases from V and 4 bases from J, with 12 bases between. The CDR3 spans 14 residues. Germline-derived CDR1 and CDR2 are SEHNR and FQNEAQ (reference sequence). The complete variable domain, with remaining parts taken from reference TRBV7-9 and TRBJ2-1, reads DTGVSQNPRHKITKRGQNVTFRCDPISEHNRLYWYRQTLGQGPEFLTYFQNEAQLEKSRLLSDRFSAERPKGSFSTLEIQRTEQGDSAMYLCASSDSSRYNEQFFGPGTRLTVL.

This rearrangement joins TRBV19 to TRBJ2-7; unclear D gene. This CDR3 has 13 residues. The V gene lost 4 bases and the J gene lost 3 bases, with 10 bases spanning the gap. Looked up from germline, CDR1 is LNHDA and CDR2 is SQIVND (reference sequence). The CDR3 DNA is TGTGCCAGTAGTACAGGCGTCCTCTACGAGCAGTACTTC. The encoded protein is CASSTGVLYEQYF.

V is TRBV27 and J is TRBJ2-6; D is undetermined. V lost 5 bases and J lost 0, with 8 bases in between. The CDR3 sequence is 15 residues long. Looked up from germline, CDR1 is MNHEY and CDR2 is SMNVEV (reference sequence). For the CDR3, the DNA is TGTGCCAGCAGTGACGGAAGCTCTGGGGCCAACGTCCTGACTTTC. Its protein product is CASSDGSSGANVLTF.

This chain joins TRBV5-1 and TRBJ2-2, with D possibly being TRBD1 (6 bases). The V gene's germline CDR1 is SGHRS and CDR2 YFSETQ. The CDR3 sequence is 15 residues long. Trimming cost V 4 bases and J 3 bases, with 13 bases left between them. CDR3 sequence (DNA): TGCGCCAGCAGCACAGGGACGGACTACACCGGGGAGCTGTTTTTT. It encodes CASSTGTDYTGELFF.

V gene TRBV11-2 combines with J gene TRBJ1-3; D uncertain. This CDR3 is built from 15 residues. The V end lost 0 bases, the J end lost 2 bases, and 8 bases lay between the germline ends. Germline V gives CDR1 SGHAT, CDR2 FQNNGV. CDR3 nucleotides: TGTGCCAGCAGCTTAGAGCCGGGCCCTGGAAACACCATATATTTT. Protein product: CASSLEPGPGNTIYF. The whole variable domain, filled in from reference TRBV11-2 and TRBJ1-3, reads EAGVAQSPRYKIIEKRQSVAFWCNPISGHATLYWYQQILGQGPKLLIQFQNNGVVDDSQLPKDRFSAERLKGVDSTLKIQPAKLEDSAVYLCASSLEPGPGNTIYFGEGSWLTVV.

A few counts support this clone. This chain connects TRBV25-1 to TRBJ2-7; D remains unclear. Germline values: CDR1 MGHDK, CDR2 SYGVNS. The CDR3 sequence is 14 residues long. Trimming shortened V by 3 bases and J by 3 bases, and 12 bases separated the two germline ends. The CDR3 coding sequence is TGTGCCAGCAGTGACCGCCGACTTGGCTACGAGCAGTACTTC. As protein: CASSDRRLGYEQYF.